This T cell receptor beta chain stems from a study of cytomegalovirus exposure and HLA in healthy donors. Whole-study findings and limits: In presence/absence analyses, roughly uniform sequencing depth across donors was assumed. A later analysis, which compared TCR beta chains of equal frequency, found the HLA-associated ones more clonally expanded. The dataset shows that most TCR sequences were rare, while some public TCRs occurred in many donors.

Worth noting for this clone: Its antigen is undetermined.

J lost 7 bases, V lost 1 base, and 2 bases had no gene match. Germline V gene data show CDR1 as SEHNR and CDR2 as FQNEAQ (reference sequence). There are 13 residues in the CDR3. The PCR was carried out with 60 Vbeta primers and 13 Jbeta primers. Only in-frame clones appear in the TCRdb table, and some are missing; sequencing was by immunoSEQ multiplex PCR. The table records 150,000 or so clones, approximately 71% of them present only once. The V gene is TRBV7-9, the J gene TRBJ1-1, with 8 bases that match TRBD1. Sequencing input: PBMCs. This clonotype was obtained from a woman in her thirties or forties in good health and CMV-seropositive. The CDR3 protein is CASSLDDRGEAFF. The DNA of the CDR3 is TGTGCCAGCAGCTTAGATGACAGGGGTGAAGCTTTCTTT.